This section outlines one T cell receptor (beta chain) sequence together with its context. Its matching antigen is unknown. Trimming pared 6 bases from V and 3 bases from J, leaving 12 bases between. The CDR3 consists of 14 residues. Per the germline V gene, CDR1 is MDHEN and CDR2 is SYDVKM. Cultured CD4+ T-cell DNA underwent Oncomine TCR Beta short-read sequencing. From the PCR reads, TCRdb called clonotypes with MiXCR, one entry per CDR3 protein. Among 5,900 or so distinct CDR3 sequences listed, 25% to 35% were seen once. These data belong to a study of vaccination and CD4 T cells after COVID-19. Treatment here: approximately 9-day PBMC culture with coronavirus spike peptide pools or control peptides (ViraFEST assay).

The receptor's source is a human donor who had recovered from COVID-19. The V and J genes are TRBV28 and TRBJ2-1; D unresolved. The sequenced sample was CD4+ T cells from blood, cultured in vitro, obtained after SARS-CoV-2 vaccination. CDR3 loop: CASSLMVHYNEQFF. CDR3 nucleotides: TGTGCCAGCAGCCTTATGGTGCACTACAATGAGCAGTTCTTC.